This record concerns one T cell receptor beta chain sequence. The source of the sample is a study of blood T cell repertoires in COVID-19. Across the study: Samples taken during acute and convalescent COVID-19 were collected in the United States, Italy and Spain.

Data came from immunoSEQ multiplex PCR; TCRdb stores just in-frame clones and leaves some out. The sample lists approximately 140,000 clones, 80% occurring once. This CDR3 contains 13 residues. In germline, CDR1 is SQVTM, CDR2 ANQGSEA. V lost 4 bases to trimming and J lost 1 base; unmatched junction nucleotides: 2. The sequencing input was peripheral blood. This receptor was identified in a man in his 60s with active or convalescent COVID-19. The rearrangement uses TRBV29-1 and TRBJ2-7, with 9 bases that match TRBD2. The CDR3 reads CSVGRGGSYEQYF. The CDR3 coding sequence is TGCAGCGTTGGGCGGGGGGGTTCCTACGAGCAGTACTTC.